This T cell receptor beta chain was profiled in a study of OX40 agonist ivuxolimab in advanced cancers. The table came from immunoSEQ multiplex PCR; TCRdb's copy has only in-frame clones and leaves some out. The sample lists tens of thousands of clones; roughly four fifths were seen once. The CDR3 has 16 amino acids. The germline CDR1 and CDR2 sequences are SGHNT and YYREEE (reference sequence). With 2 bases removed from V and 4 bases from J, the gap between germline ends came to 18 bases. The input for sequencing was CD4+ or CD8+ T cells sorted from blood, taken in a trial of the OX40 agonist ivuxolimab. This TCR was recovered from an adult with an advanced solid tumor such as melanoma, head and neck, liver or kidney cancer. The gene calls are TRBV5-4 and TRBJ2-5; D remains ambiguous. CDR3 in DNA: TGTGCCAGCAGCTTTAGGTTCCGGACCTCGGGAGAGACCCAGTACTTC. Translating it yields CASSFRFRTSGETQYF.